This paragraph covers one T cell receptor beta chain sequence. CDR3 length: 13 residues. CDR1 is SGHNT and CDR2 is YYREEE in the germline V gene (reference sequence). V was clipped by 2 bases and J by 0 bases, with 5 bases between them. The sample originates from a study of blood T cell repertoires in COVID-19. Study-wide background: From T cells, B-cell-depleted T cells, or PBMCs came the material, which was cDNA or gDNA.

Clones were sequenced by immunoSEQ multiplex PCR, and TCRdb holds only the in-frame ones, with some missing. The sample holds about 57,000 clones, roughly 80% seen once. V usage is TRBV5-4 and J usage is TRBJ2-5; D ambiguous. The specimen was PBMCs or T cells enriched from blood (not recorded which). The sequence was collected from a middle-aged woman with acute COVID-19. CDR3 nucleotides: TGTGCCAGCAGCTTAACACACCAAGAGACCCAGTACTTC. Protein: CASSLTHQETQYF.